The rows below give T cell receptor beta chains drawn from one sample of a study of graft-versus-host responses after intestinal transplantation. Their recognized antigens are unknown. Sequenced by immunoSEQ multiplex PCR; TCRdb stores in-frame clones only, minus some. The sample has approximately 85,000 clones; approximately 90% are singletons. The material sequenced was unstimulated CD8+ T cells sorted from spleen or lymph node cells, taken before transplant. These receptors were obtained from a human donor who was the organ donor for an intestinal transplant. CDR3s leave out the opening cysteine and the closing phenylalanine or tryptophan. Each record gives: V gene, J gene, CDR3 protein.

TRBV5-1	TRBJ2-2	ASFTGETNTGELF
TRBV6-1	TRBJ1-2	ASSELIDGGSFPYGYT
TRBV28	TRBJ2-5	ASSSPTSVKSQETQY
TRBV6-1	TRBJ1-4	ASNHRGRRILRF
TRBV4-1	-	ASSQGSGYEQY
TRBV7-6	TRBJ1-2	ASSPLEDRGKYGYT
TRBV19	TRBJ1-1	ASRTVGTEAF
TRBV6-8	TRBJ2-1	ASSYPGTSGITLYNEQF
TRBV7-2	TRBJ2-1	ASSQGQGMGYNEQF
TRBV5-1	TRBJ1-1	ASSWTTGGQGTEAF
TRBV4-1	TRBJ1-4	ASSQDLGGWIEKLF
TRBV5-1	TRBJ2-7	ASSFRLAGTYEQY
TRBV5-6	TRBJ1-6	ASSLVPGGQSPLH
TRBV4-1	TRBJ1-4	ASSQPQGGSTNEKLF
TRBV5-1	TRBJ2-5	ASSLLTGEETQY
TRBV13	TRBJ2-7	ASSPRQDSSYEQY
TRBV5-6	TRBJ2-1	ASSLKTSGVPHEQF
TRBV19	TRBJ1-3	ASSIDRSSGNTIY
TRBV7-9	TRBJ1-5	ASRIDDQPQH
TRBV5-4	TRBJ2-1	ASSPAGELLDEQF
TRBV27	TRBJ2-2	ASGPGLVFPGELF
TRBV2	TRBJ2-1	ASSDAGRGNEQF
TRBV27	TRBJ2-3	ASGQTDTQY
TRBV25-1	TRBJ2-1	ASSESGPFNEQF
TRBV6-5	TRBJ1-3	ASSYTGAGNTIY
TRBV19	TRBJ1-1	ASIEGENEAF
TRBV10-2	TRBJ1-2	ASTTGTANYGYT
TRBV7-9	TRBJ2-1	ASRSGLDWDEQF
TRBV11-2	TRBJ2-3	ASSYTTPSGGGYTQY
TRBV6-1	TRBJ2-7	ATWAGFDHEQY
TRBV2	TRBJ2-7	ASRDRWDRAYEQY
TRBV13	TRBJ1-1	ASSSGQNTEAF
TRBV6-5	TRBJ2-2	ASSYSTGGTGELF
TRBV27	TRBJ2-7	ASSLSRTDPYEQY
TRBV10-2	TRBJ2-2	ASSESRTSTTGELF